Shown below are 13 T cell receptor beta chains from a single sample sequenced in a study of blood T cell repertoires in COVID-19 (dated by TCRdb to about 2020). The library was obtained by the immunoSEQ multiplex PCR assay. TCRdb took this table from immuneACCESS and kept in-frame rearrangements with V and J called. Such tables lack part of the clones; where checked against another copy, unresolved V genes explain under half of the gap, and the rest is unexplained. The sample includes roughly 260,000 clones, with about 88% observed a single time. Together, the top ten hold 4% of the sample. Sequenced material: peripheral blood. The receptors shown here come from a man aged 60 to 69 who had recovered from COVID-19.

CDR3 nucleotide sequence: TGTACCTGGTTGGAGATCTCCTACGAGCAGTACTTC. It encodes CTWLEISYEQYF. The rearrangement links TRBV10-3 to TRBJ2-7; no definite D call. The CDR3 covers 12 residues. CDR1 is ENHRY and CDR2 is SYGVKD in the germline V gene.

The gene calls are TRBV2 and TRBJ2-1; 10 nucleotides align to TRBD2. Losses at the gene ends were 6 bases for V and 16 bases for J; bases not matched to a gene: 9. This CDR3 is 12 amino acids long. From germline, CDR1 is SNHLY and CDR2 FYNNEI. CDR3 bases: TGTGCCAGCAGAAGCGGGGGGGGGTACCGCTTCTTC. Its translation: CASRSGGGYRFF.

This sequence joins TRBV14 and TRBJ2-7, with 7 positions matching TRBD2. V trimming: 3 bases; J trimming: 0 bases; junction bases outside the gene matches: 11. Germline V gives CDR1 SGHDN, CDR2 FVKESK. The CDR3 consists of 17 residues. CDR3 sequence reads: CASSQSGALSNSYEQYF. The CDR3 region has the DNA TGTGCCAGCAGCCAGAGCGGGGCGCTCTCGAACTCCTACGAGCAGTACTTC.

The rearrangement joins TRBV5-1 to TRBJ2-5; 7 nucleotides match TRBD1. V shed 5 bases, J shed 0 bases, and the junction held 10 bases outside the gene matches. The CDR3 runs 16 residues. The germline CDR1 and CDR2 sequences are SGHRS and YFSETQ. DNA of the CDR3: TGCGCCAGCAGGTCCGGGACAGCTAAGTACCAAGAGACCCAGTACTTC. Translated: CASRSGTAKYQETQYF.

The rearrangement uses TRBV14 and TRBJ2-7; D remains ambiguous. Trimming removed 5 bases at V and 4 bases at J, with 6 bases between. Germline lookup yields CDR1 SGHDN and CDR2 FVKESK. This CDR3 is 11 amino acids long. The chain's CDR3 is CASSSNYEQYF. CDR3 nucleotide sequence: TGTGCCAGCAGCTCCAATTACGAGCAGTACTTC.

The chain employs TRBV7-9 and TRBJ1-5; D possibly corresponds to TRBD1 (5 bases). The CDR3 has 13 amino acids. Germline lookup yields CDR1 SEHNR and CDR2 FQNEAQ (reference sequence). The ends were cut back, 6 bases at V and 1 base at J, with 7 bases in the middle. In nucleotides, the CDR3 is TGTGCCAGCAGTCCAGGGAGCAATCAGCCCCAGCATTTT. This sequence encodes CASSPGSNQPQHF.

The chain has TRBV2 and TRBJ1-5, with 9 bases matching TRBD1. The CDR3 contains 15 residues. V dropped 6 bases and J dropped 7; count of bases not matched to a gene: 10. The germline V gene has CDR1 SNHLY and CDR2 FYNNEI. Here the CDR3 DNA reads TGTGCCAGCAGCGGGGCCCGGACAGGGGAACAGCCCCAGCATTTT. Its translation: CASSGARTGEQPQHF. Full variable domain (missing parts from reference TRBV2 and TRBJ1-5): EPEVTQTPSHQVTQMGQEVILRCVPISNHLYFYWYRQILGQKVEFLVSFYNNEISEKSEIFDDQFSVERPDGSNFTLKIRSTKLEDSAMYFCASSGARTGEQPQHFGDGTRLSIL.

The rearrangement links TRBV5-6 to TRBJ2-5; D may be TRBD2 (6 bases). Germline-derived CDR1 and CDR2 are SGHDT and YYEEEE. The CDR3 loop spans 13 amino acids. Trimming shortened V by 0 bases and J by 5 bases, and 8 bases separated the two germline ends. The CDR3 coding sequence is TGTGCCAGCAGCTTGGGGGGGGTCGAGACCCAGTACTTC. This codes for CASSLGGVETQYF.

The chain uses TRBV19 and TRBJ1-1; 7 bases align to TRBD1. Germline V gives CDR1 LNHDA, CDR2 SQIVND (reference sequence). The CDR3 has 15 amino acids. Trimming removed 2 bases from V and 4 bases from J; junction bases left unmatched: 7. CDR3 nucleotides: TGTGCCAGTAGTATAAAGGGGACAGAAAGCACTGAAGCTTTCTTT. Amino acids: CASSIKGTESTEAFF.

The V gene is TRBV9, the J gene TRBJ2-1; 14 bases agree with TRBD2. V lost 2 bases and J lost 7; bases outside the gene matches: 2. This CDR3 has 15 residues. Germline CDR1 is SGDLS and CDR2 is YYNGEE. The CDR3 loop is CASSVGLAGDNEQFF. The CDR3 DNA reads TGTGCCAGCAGCGTGGGACTAGCGGGGGATAATGAGCAGTTCTTC.

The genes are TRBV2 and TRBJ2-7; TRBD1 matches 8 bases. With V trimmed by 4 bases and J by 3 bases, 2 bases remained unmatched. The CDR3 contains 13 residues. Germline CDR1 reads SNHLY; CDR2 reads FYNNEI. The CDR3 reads CASSGGQDYEQYF. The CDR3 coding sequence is TGTGCCAGCAGTGGGGGACAGGACTACGAGCAGTACTTC. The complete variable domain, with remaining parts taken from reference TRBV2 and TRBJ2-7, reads EPEVTQTPSHQVTQMGQEVILRCVPISNHLYFYWYRQILGQKVEFLVSFYNNEISEKSEIFDDQFSVERPDGSNFTLKIRSTKLEDSAMYFCASSGGQDYEQYFGPGTRLTVT.

CDR3 sequence (DNA): TGCAGTGCTAGTCAAGCGGTTTCTGGAAACACCATATATTTT. Translating gives CSASQAVSGNTIYF. This chain connects TRBV20-1 to TRBJ1-3; unclear D gene. Trimming pared 3 bases from V and 1 base from J, leaving 10 bases between. The CDR3 loop spans 14 amino acids. Germline CDR1 and CDR2: DFQATT and SNEGSKA (reference sequence).

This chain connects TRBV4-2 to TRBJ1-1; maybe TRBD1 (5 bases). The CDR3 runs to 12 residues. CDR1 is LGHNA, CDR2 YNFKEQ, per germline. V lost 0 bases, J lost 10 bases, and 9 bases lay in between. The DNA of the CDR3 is TGTGCCAGCAGCCAAGAAGAAAGGGGAGCTTTCTTT. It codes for CASSQEERGAFF.